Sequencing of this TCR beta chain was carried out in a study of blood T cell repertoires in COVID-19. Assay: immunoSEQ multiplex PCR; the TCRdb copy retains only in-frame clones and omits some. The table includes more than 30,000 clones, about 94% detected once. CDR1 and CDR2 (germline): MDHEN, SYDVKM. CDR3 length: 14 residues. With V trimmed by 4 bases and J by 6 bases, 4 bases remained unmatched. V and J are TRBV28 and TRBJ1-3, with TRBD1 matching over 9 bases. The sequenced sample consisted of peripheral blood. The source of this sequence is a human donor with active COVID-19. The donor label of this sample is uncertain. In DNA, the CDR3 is TGTGCCAGCAGTTCCGGGACAGGGCCAAACACCATATATTTT. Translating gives CASSSGTGPNTIYF.